This T cell receptor (beta chain) was captured by sequencing in a study of identical twins (dated by TCRdb to 2016 to 2017). Regarding the research as a whole: To test whether fetal clonotypes persist, the study used deep sequencing on TCR alpha and beta repertoires from monozygotic twins, unrelated adults of various ages, and cord blood. To rule out contamination, the twin experiments were replicated at different times with different library preparation protocols.

Only healthy Caucasian donors were included. Three pairs of female monozygotic twins, all aged roughly 18 to 29 years, were included in the twin cohort. Peripheral blood mononuclear cells were used as the source from which RNA for TCR libraries was isolated. Notes on this clonotype: The specificity of this receptor is unknown. Per-base quality was not reported, and no clone a single base away is much larger than it.

On the study overall, not on this receptor specifically: Recombination models systematically underestimated out-of-frame TCR alpha sharing in monozygotic twins but agreed with sharing between unrelated individuals. Because the same donors could not be followed over many years, conclusions were based on cross-sectional statistical analysis. Excess twin sharing in beta out-of-frame sequences was weaker because fewer shared sequences lowered the signal-to-noise ratio. Compared with coincidental sharing between unrelated individuals, out-of-frame TCR alpha sequences shared between twins had an excess of sequences with low generation probability. Abundant cord blood beta clonotypes carried fewer insertions; young adult naive repertoires showed a weaker similar trend, while memory repertoires showed none. Zero-insertion analyses could be partly confounded by invariant T cells such as MAIT and iNKT, though diverse VJ usage argued against such confounding for most clonotypes.

V lost 5 bases and J lost 1 base, and the count of bases not matched to a germline gene is 1. The CDR3 holds 16 amino acids from the cysteine to the phenylalanine. Kept here is only the CDR3 DNA, which spans 48 bases and is read in frame from base 1. The CDR1 and CDR2 encoded by the germline V gene are MNHEY and SVGEGT. The method behind the library was 5' RACE. Sequencing was performed on an Illumina HiSeq 2000. Template switching added a universal primer binding site, and the final cDNA carried a unique molecular identifier that allowed TCR cDNA molecules to be counted accurately. First-strand cDNA for TCR alpha and beta chains was synthesized from specific primers in the conserved constant-segment region. To control for contamination, every cDNA library carried two barcodes: a SMART-Mk sample barcode plus Illumina barcodes. Two successive PCR steps introduced TruSeq adapter sequences along with Illumina sample barcodes. TCR alpha and beta cDNA libraries were sequenced on the Illumina HiSeq platform with custom primers. Per the authors' processing: MiGEC was used to process raw reads and extract unique molecular identifiers, and MiXCR was used to find CDR3 positions. For each individual, recombination models were inferred using an EM algorithm with the repgenHMM and IGoR tools. The tcR package in R was used for shared clonotype analysis, with sharing normalized by the product of cloneset sizes. To study raw recombination free of thymic and clonal selection effects, out-of-frame nonproductive sequences were analyzed. In TCRdb, the public reads were trimmed at Q25 with fastp and aligned with MiXCR, with productive beta chains retained. Under each unique CDR3 protein, matching rows form one entry showing the most common genes and DNA. It is TCRdb's table, rather than the study itself, that gives the V and J calls and clone size. This sample has about 900,000 distinct CDR3 sequences in its table, and 10% to 15% of those were observed once. The ten largest clones capture about 1.5% of the sample.

The data were also submitted as part of a second study, on yellow fever vaccine responses in identical twins. That second publication adds: The authors reported that the T cell response to vaccination in identical twins appeared partly convergent and partly personalized. The study precisely tracked vaccine-responding T cell clones in identical twins.

Sequences were obtained from PBMCs. The chain links TRBV6-2 or TRBV6-3 with TRBJ2-6, and 11 junctional nucleotides match TRBD2. This TCR was recovered from a woman aged 18-30 years in good health. The DNA is TGTGCCAGCAGTACTAGCGGGAGTTCTGGGGCCAACGTCCTGACTTTC. The resulting protein is CASSTSGSSGANVLTF.